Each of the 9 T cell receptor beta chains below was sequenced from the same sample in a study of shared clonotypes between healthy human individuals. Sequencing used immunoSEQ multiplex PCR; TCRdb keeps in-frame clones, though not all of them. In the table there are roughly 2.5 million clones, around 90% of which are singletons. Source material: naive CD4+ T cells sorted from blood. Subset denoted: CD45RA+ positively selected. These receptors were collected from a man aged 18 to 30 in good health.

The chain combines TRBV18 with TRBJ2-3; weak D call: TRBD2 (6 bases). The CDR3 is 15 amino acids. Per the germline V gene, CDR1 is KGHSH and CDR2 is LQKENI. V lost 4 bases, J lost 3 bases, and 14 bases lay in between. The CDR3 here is CASSLSSTRTDTQYF. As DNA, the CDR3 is TGTGCCAGCTCACTAAGCTCGACTAGAACAGATACGCAGTATTTT.

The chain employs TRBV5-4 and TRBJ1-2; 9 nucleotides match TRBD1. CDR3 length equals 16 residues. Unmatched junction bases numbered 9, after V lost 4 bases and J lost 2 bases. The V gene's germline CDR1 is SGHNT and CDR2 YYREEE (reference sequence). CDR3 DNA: TGTGCCAGCAGCCCCCCAGACAGGGGGACAAACTATGGCTACACCTTC. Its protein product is CASSPPDRGTNYGYTF.

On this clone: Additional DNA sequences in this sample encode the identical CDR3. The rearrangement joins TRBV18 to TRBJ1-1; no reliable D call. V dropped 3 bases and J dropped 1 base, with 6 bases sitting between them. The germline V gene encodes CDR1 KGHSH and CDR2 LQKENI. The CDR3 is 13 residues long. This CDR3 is CASSPGGNTEAFF. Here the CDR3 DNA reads TGTGCCAGCTCACCGGGAGGGAACACTGAAGCTTTCTTT.

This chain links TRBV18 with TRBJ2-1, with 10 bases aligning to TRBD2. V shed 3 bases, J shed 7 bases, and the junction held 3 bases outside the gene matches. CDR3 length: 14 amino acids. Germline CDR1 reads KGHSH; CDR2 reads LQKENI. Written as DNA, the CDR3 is TGTGCCAGCTCACCCTTACTAGCGGGAAATGAGCAGTTCTTC. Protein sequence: CASSPLLAGNEQFF.

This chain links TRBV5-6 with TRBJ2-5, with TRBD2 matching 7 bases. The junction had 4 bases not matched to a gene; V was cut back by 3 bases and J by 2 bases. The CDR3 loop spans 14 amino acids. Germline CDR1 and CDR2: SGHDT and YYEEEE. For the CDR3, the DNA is TGTGCCAGCAGCTCTAGCGGATGGCAAGAGACCCAGTACTTC. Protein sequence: CASSSSGWQETQYF.

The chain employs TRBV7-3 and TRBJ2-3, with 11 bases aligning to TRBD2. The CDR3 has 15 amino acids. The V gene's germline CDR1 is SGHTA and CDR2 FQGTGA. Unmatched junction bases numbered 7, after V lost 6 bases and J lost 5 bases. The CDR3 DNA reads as TGTGCCAGCAGTTTGACTAGCGGGGCGTTAGATACGCAGTATTTT. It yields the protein CASSLTSGALDTQYF.

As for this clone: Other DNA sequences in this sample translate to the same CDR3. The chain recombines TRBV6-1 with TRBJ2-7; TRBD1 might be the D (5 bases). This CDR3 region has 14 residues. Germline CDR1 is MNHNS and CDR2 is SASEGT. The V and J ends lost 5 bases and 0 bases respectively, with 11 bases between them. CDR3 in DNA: TGTGCCAGCAGTCCCCGTGGGGCCTCCTACGAGCAGTACTTC. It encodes CASSPRGASYEQYF.

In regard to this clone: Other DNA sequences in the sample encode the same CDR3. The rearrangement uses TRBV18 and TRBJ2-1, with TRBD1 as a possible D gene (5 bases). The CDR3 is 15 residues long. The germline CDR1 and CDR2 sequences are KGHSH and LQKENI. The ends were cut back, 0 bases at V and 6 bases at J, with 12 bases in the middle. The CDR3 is CASSPPGQGGNEQFF. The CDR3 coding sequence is TGTGCCAGCTCACCACCTGGGCAGGGTGGCAATGAGCAGTTCTTC.

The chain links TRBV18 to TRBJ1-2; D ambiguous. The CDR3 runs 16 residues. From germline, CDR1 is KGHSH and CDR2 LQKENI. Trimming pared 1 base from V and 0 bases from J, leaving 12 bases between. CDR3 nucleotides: TGTGCCAGCTCACCACTCCCGGGCAGTGCTAACTATGGCTACACCTTC. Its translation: CASSPLPGSANYGYTF.